A selection of T cell receptor beta chains follows, all from one sample in a study of metastatic and nonmetastatic thyroid tumors. TCRdb re-processed the PCR reads through MiXCR. The sample shows around 30,000 clones, 18% of them seen only once. The source material was blood. The receptors shown here come from a female donor with papillary thyroid cancer or a benign thyroid nodule (not recorded which). Some clones in this sample may be carry-over from other donors' samples. CDR3s include the opening cysteine and the closing phenylalanine or tryptophan. D genes are given only for firm matches. Size is omitted from some rows. Given values are once, few, many or a class for expanded clones.

j_gene: TRBJ1-2; abundance: few; d_gene: .; v_gene: TRBV12-3/TRBV12-4; CDR3aa: CASSWAYGHTF; CDR3nt: TGTGCCAGCAGTTGGGCCTATGGCCACACCTTC
j_gene: TRBJ1-2; abundance: .; d_gene: TRBD1; v_gene: TRBV5-1; CDR3aa: CASSLTGDYGYTF; CDR3nt: TGCGCCAGCAGCTTAACAGGGGACTATGGCTACACCTTC
j_gene: TRBJ2-7; abundance: .; d_gene: TRBD1; v_gene: TRBV6-1; CDR3aa: CASRTGDLNEHYF; CDR3nt: TGTGCCAGCCGGACAGGGGATCTCAACGAGCATTACTTC
j_gene: TRBJ2-2; abundance: few; d_gene: TRBD1; v_gene: TRBV28; CDR3aa: CASSLSGWWDRDAGELFF; CDR3nt: TGTGCCAGCAGTTTATCCGGTTGGTGGGACAGGGATGCCGGGGAGCTATTTTTT
j_gene: TRBJ1-5; abundance: few; d_gene: .; v_gene: TRBV19; CDR3aa: CVSSNWGEDHPQHF; CDR3nt: TGTGTCAGTAGTAATTGGGGAGAGGATCATCCCCAGCATTTT
j_gene: TRBJ2-3; abundance: .; d_gene: TRBD2; v_gene: TRBV5-1; CDR3aa: CASSLLAAARDTQYF; CDR3nt: TGCGCCAGCAGCCTACTAGCGGCCGCGAGGGATACGCAGTATTTT
j_gene: TRBJ2-1; abundance: once; d_gene: TRBD1; v_gene: TRBV5-1; CDR3aa: CASSPGGTGLYNEQFF; CDR3nt: TGCGCCAGCAGCCCCGGGGGGACAGGGTTATACAATGAGCAGTTCTTC
j_gene: TRBJ2-5; abundance: many; d_gene: .; v_gene: TRBV20-1; CDR3aa: CSANLYQETQYF; CDR3nt: TGCAGTGCGAATTTGTACCAAGAGACCCAGTACTTC
j_gene: TRBJ2-7; abundance: many; d_gene: .; v_gene: TRBV7-9; CDR3aa: CASSLGTGSSEGQYF; CDR3nt: TGTGCCAGCAGCCTCGGAACAGGTTCTTCTGAGGGGCAGTACTTC
j_gene: TRBJ2-1; abundance: .; d_gene: .; v_gene: TRBV5-1; CDR3aa: CASSPHTSYNKQLF; CDR3nt: TGCGCCAGCAGCCCCCATACCTCCTACAATAAGCAGCTCTTC
j_gene: TRBJ2-5; abundance: few; d_gene: TRBD2; v_gene: TRBV19; CDR3aa: CASSPSSGPIAQYF; CDR3nt: TGTGCCAGTAGTCCTTCTAGCGGCCCCATCGCCCAGTACTTC
j_gene: TRBJ1-2; abundance: .; d_gene: .; v_gene: TRBV6-1; CDR3aa: CASMIGFARYGHTF; CDR3nt: TGTGCCAGCATGATAGGGTTTGCCCGGTATGGCCACACCTTC
j_gene: TRBJ2-2; abundance: many; d_gene: .; v_gene: TRBV3-1; CDR3aa: CASSHTGELFF; CDR3nt: TGTGCCAGCAGCCACACCGGGGAGCTGTTTTTT
j_gene: TRBJ1-1; abundance: many; d_gene: .; v_gene: TRBV19; CDR3aa: CATGATMNTEAFF; CDR3nt: TGTGCAACAGGCGCTACAATGAACACTGAAGCTTTCTTT
j_gene: TRBJ1-2; abundance: .; d_gene: .; v_gene: TRBV20-1; CDR3aa: CSAWDALYGYTF; CDR3nt: TGCAGTGCATGGGACGCACTCTATGGCTACACCTTC
j_gene: TRBJ1-5; abundance: many; d_gene: TRBD1; v_gene: TRBV5-6; CDR3aa: CASSAGTGSRSNQPQHF; CDR3nt: TGTGCCAGCAGCGCTGGGACAGGGAGCCGTAGCAATCAGCCCCAGCATTTT
j_gene: TRBJ2-1; abundance: .; d_gene: TRBD1; v_gene: TRBV7-8; CDR3aa: CASSLEGGEGNEQFF; CDR3nt: TGTGCCAGCAGCTTAGAAGGGGGCGAAGGAAATGAGCAGTTCTTC
j_gene: TRBJ2-2; abundance: many; d_gene: .; v_gene: TRBV5-1; CDR3aa: CASSRERLANTGELFF; CDR3nt: TGCGCCAGCAGTCGGGAGAGGCTAGCCAACACCGGGGAGCTGTTTTTT
j_gene: TRBJ2-3; abundance: .; d_gene: TRBD2; v_gene: TRBV4-1; CDR3aa: CASSRTSGGGDTQYF; CDR3nt: TGCGCCAGCAGCCGAACTAGCGGGGGAGGGGATACGCAGTATTTT
j_gene: TRBJ2-3; abundance: .; d_gene: TRBD2; v_gene: TRBV6-2/TRBV6-3; CDR3aa: CASRQGLAGGIDTQYF; CDR3nt: TGTGCCAGCAGACAGGGGCTAGCGGGAGGGATAGATACGCAGTATTTT
j_gene: TRBJ2-1; abundance: many; d_gene: TRBD2; v_gene: TRBV2; CDR3aa: CASSDISGGAYNEQFF; CDR3nt: TGTGCCAGCAGTGACATTAGCGGGGGTGCCTACAATGAGCAGTTCTTC
j_gene: TRBJ2-1; abundance: medium-sized; d_gene: .; v_gene: TRBV6-1; CDR3aa: CASSGGYEQFF; CDR3nt: TGTGCCAGCAGTGGAGGGTATGAGCAGTTCTTC
j_gene: TRBJ2-1; abundance: .; d_gene: .; v_gene: TRBV4-1; CDR3aa: CASSQGGNRNEQFF; CDR3nt: TGCGCCAGCAGCCAAGGGGGGAATCGCAATGAGCAGTTCTTC
j_gene: TRBJ2-1; abundance: many; d_gene: TRBD1; v_gene: TRBV4-1; CDR3aa: CASSLQGALNEQFF; CDR3nt: TGCGCCAGCAGCCTACAGGGGGCCCTGAATGAGCAGTTCTTC
j_gene: TRBJ1-2; abundance: medium-sized; d_gene: .; v_gene: TRBV2; CDR3aa: CASIPGHSPSGYTF; CDR3nt: TGTGCCAGCATCCCGGGACACTCTCCATCCGGCTACACCTTC
j_gene: TRBJ2-7; abundance: few; d_gene: .; v_gene: TRBV6-2/TRBV6-3; CDR3aa: CASSYGGADWDEQYF; CDR3nt: TGTGCCAGCAGTTACGGGGGGGCAGATTGGGATGAGCAGTACTTC
j_gene: TRBJ2-1; abundance: many; d_gene: TRBD2; v_gene: TRBV2; CDR3aa: CASKEGLAGGMQFF; CDR3nt: TGTGCCAGCAAAGAGGGGCTAGCGGGAGGGATGCAGTTCTTC
j_gene: TRBJ1-1; abundance: many; d_gene: TRBD1; v_gene: TRBV20-1; CDR3aa: CSAIPGQANTEAFF; CDR3nt: TGCAGTGCTATTCCGGGACAGGCGAACACTGAAGCTTTCTTT
j_gene: TRBJ1-5; abundance: many; d_gene: TRBD1; v_gene: TRBV24-1; CDR3aa: CATSEGTENQPQHF; CDR3nt: TGTGCCACCAGTGAAGGGACAGAAAATCAGCCCCAGCATTTT
j_gene: TRBJ1-1; abundance: .; d_gene: .; v_gene: TRBV6-5; CDR3aa: CASSYAGAHDEAFF; CDR3nt: TGTGCCAGCAGTTACGCGGGGGCGCATGATGAAGCTTTCTTT
j_gene: TRBJ2-5; abundance: many; d_gene: TRBD1; v_gene: TRBV19; CDR3aa: CASSPGGLETQYF; CDR3nt: TGTGCCAGTAGTCCAGGGGGCTTGGAGACCCAGTACTTC
j_gene: TRBJ1-4; abundance: many; d_gene: .; v_gene: TRBV7-9; CDR3aa: CASSLGQYNEKLFF; CDR3nt: TGTGCCAGCAGCTTAGGACAGTACAATGAAAAACTGTTTTTT
j_gene: TRBJ1-2; abundance: few; d_gene: TRBD1; v_gene: TRBV6-2/TRBV6-3; CDR3aa: CASGMTGGYGYTF; CDR3nt: TGTGCCAGCGGAATGACAGGGGGCTATGGCTACACCTTC
j_gene: TRBJ2-5; abundance: many; d_gene: TRBD2; v_gene: TRBV4-1; CDR3aa: CASSRGLFQETQYF; CDR3nt: TGCGCCAGCAGCCGGGGACTATTCCAAGAGACCCAGTACTTC
j_gene: TRBJ2-3; abundance: many; d_gene: .; v_gene: TRBV20-1; CDR3aa: CSARWASGSTDTQYF; CDR3nt: TGCAGTGCTAGATGGGCCTCAGGAAGCACAGATACGCAGTATTTT
j_gene: TRBJ2-7; abundance: many; d_gene: TRBD1; v_gene: TRBV6-5; CDR3aa: CASSYSTGPYEQYF; CDR3nt: TGTGCCAGCAGTTACTCGACAGGGCCATACGAGCAGTACTTC
j_gene: TRBJ2-7; abundance: many; d_gene: TRBD1; v_gene: TRBV5-1; CDR3aa: CASSLERGTGDYEQYF; CDR3nt: TGCGCCAGCAGCTTGGAGCGGGGGACAGGGGACTACGAGCAGTACTTC
j_gene: TRBJ2-3; abundance: many; d_gene: .; v_gene: TRBV6-2/TRBV6-3; CDR3aa: CASSYRQGPDTQYF; CDR3nt: TGTGCCAGCAGTTACCGGCAGGGGCCAGATACGCAGTATTTT
j_gene: TRBJ1-2; abundance: .; d_gene: .; v_gene: TRBV5-1; CDR3aa: CASSLGSGDGYTF; CDR3nt: TGCGCCAGCAGCTTGGGATCAGGGGATGGCTACACCTTC
j_gene: TRBJ2-3; abundance: many; d_gene: TRBD2; v_gene: TRBV7-2; CDR3aa: CASSSRTSGGFDTQYF; CDR3nt: TGTGCCAGCAGCTCCCGGACTAGCGGGGGGTTCGATACGCAGTATTTT